A selection of T cell receptor beta chains follows, all from one sample in a study of cytomegalovirus exposure and HLA in healthy donors. Only in-frame clones appear in the TCRdb table, and some are missing; sequencing was by immunoSEQ multiplex PCR. The data show about 140,000 clones, approximately 82% seen once. Sample: PBMCs. The receptors derive from a man younger than 35 in good health and CMV-seropositive. Each CDR3 is given with its conserved first and last residue. A D gene is named only where the DNA matches it firmly. Size values are once, few and many counts, or a class for expanded clones, and some rows have none.

size: NA
J: TRBJ1-1
V: TRBV21-1
D: NA
DNA: TGTGCCAGCACCGAAGAGCCTCCAGGGGGCGCGTTGGAGACTGAAGCTTTCTTT
CDR3: CASTEEPPGGALETEAFF

size: NA
J: TRBJ2-1
V: TRBV7-3
D: TRBD1
DNA: TGTGCCAGCAGCTTAACTAAGGGACAGGGGTATGAGCAGTTCTTC
CDR3: CASSLTKGQGYEQFF

size: NA
J: TRBJ1-4
V: TRBV2
D: TRBD1
DNA: TGTGCCAGCAGTGGGCGGACAGGGGGCCAGGCTGGTGAAAAACTGTTTTTT
CDR3: CASSGRTGGQAGEKLFF

size: NA
J: TRBJ2-1
V: TRBV27
D: TRBD1
DNA: TGTGCCATCGGGCGAGGGACAGCCCCATACAATGAGCAGTTCTTC
CDR3: CAIGRGTAPYNEQFF

size: NA
J: TRBJ2-7
V: TRBV28
D: NA
DNA: TGTGCCAGCATCCCCGTCGGGTCCTACGAGCAGTACTTC
CDR3: CASIPVGSYEQYF

size: NA
J: TRBJ2-3
V: TRBV4-2
D: NA
DNA: TGTGCCAGCAGCCAAGGTTCCTCCACAGATACGCAGTATTTT
CDR3: CASSQGSSTDTQYF

size: NA
J: TRBJ2-5
V: TRBV4-1
D: NA
DNA: TGCGCCAGCAGCGAGCGGACGTACCAAGAGACCCAGTACTTC
CDR3: CASSERTYQETQYF

size: NA
J: TRBJ2-7
V: TRBV9
D: TRBD1
DNA: TGTGCCAGCAGCGCGAGCGGACAGGCCAATTACGAGCAGTACTTC
CDR3: CASSASGQANYEQYF

size: NA
J: TRBJ1-1
V: TRBV29-1
D: NA
DNA: TGCAGCGTTGAAGTTCAGGGGAGAATCACTGAAGCTTTCTTT
CDR3: CSVEVQGRITEAFF

size: NA
J: TRBJ2-7
V: TRBV6-1
D: NA
DNA: TGTGCCAGCAGTGGCAGGGAGGTTAACGAGCAGTACTTC
CDR3: CASSGREVNEQYF

size: few
J: TRBJ2-1
V: TRBV5-1
D: NA
DNA: TGCGCCAGCACCCCCCGGAGCTCCTACAATGAGCAGTTCTTC
CDR3: CASTPRSSYNEQFF

size: NA
J: TRBJ1-1
V: TRBV4-1
D: NA
DNA: TGCGCCAGCAGCCAGGTGAGCGACTCTGAAGCTTTCTTT
CDR3: CASSQVSDSEAFF

size: NA
J: TRBJ2-5
V: TRBV5-5
D: TRBD2
DNA: TGTGCCAGCAGCTTGGGGGCTAGCGGGAACACACAAGAGACCCAGTACTTC
CDR3: CASSLGASGNTQETQYF

size: NA
J: TRBJ1-2
V: TRBV6-5
D: NA
DNA: TGTGCCAGCAGTTACACAGGGTTCTATGGCTACACCTTC
CDR3: CASSYTGFYGYTF

size: few
J: TRBJ1-1
V: TRBV6-5
D: NA
DNA: TGTGCCAGCAGTTACTCCGACAGGAACACTGAAGCTTTCTTT
CDR3: CASSYSDRNTEAFF

size: NA
J: TRBJ2-7
V: TRBV6-6
D: TRBD1
DNA: TGTGCCAGCAGTTACGACAGGGGGCGGCGCGAGCAGTACTTC
CDR3: CASSYDRGRREQYF

size: few
J: TRBJ1-2
V: TRBV5-4
D: NA
DNA: TGTGCCAGCAACATTGGCCTCATGCACCCTAACTATGGCTACACCTTC
CDR3: CASNIGLMHPNYGYTF

size: NA
J: TRBJ2-7
V: TRBV28
D: TRBD1
DNA: TGTGCCAGCACCGAACAGGGGCCCTTGGGTGAGCAGTACTTC
CDR3: CASTEQGPLGEQYF

size: NA
J: TRBJ1-5
V: TRBV7-8
D: TRBD1
DNA: TGTGCCAGTGGACAGGGGGATCTTCAGCCCCAGCATTTT
CDR3: CASGQGDLQPQHF

size: NA
J: TRBJ2-3
V: TRBV28
D: TRBD1
DNA: TGTGCCAGCAGTCAACCTCCAGGGGGCAAAACCTTCACAGATACGCAGTATTTT
CDR3: CASSQPPGGKTFTDTQYF

size: once
J: TRBJ2-1
V: TRBV19
D: TRBD2
DNA: TGTGCCAGTAGTATCGGGACTAGCGGGCCTTACAATGAGCAGTTCTTC
CDR3: CASSIGTSGPYNEQFF

size: NA
J: TRBJ2-7
V: TRBV19
D: TRBD2
DNA: TGTGCCAGTAGTCTTGGGGGGCCCGGGACTAGCGGAGCCTACGAGCAGTACTTC
CDR3: CASSLGGPGTSGAYEQYF

size: NA
J: TRBJ2-3
V: TRBV4-2
D: TRBD2
DNA: TGTGCCAGCAGCCAAGACACTAGCGCCACAGATACGCAGTATTTT
CDR3: CASSQDTSATDTQYF

size: NA
J: TRBJ2-7
V: TRBV28
D: NA
DNA: TGTGCCAGCAGCCGGACTTCCGATTACGAGCAGTACTTC
CDR3: CASSRTSDYEQYF

size: NA
J: TRBJ2-1
V: TRBV27
D: NA
DNA: TGTGCCAGCAGTTTACCCCCAACTAGGAGAAGCTCCTACAATGAGCAGTTCTTC
CDR3: CASSLPPTRRSSYNEQFF

size: few
J: TRBJ2-5
V: TRBV27
D: NA
DNA: TGTGCCAGCAGTTTATCGAGGCCAGGGGTTGCAAGTAGGGAGACCCAGTACTTC
CDR3: CASSLSRPGVASRETQYF

size: NA
J: TRBJ2-3
V: TRBV5-1
D: NA
DNA: TGCGCCAGCAGACTAGCTAGAGATACGCAGTATTTT
CDR3: CASRLARDTQYF

size: once
J: TRBJ2-5
V: TRBV4-1
D: NA
DNA: TGCGCCAGCAGTGTTCAAGAGGGCCAAGCTGGCGAGACCCAGTACTTC
CDR3: CASSVQEGQAGETQYF

size: NA
J: TRBJ2-5
V: TRBV2
D: NA
DNA: TGTGCCAGCAGAGCACGGGACAACCTACAAGAGACCCAGTACTTC
CDR3: CASRARDNLQETQYF

size: once
J: TRBJ1-1
V: TRBV9
D: NA
DNA: TGTGCCAGCAGCGTAGACCCCCGAGTTGGCACTGAAGCTTTCTTT
CDR3: CASSVDPRVGTEAFF